This T cell receptor (beta chain) was recovered during a study of OX40 agonist ivuxolimab in advanced cancers. General observations from the study: Doses of 0.1 to 3.0 mg/kg were accompanied by clonal expansion of CD4+ and CD8+ blood T cells by week 6. The 0.1-3.0 mg/kg partial responders had among the lowest clonal expansion.

TCRdb's table, derived via immunoSEQ multiplex PCR, lists solely in-frame clones and lacks some. The sample has over 10,000 clones; 82% are singletons. Comments on this clone: Its target is not known.

The CDR3 extends over 15 amino acids. Germline V gene sequence: CDR1 SGDLS, CDR2 YYNGEE. V trimming: 4 bases; J trimming: 3 bases; junction bases outside the gene matches: 8. This TCR was recovered from an adult with an advanced solid tumor such as melanoma, head and neck, liver or kidney cancer. The source was CD4+ or CD8+ T cells sorted from blood, collected in a trial of the OX40 agonist ivuxolimab. This rearrangement joins TRBV9 to TRBJ2-7; 9 bases are shared with TRBD2. The CDR3: CASSPGASGIYEQYF. CDR3 nucleotide sequence: TGTGCCAGCAGCCCCGGGGCTAGCGGGATCTACGAGCAGTACTTC.